This T cell receptor beta chain derives from a study of blood T cell repertoires in COVID-19. The germline CDR1 and CDR2 sequences are SGHVS and FQNEAQ. The CDR3 is made up of 17 amino acids. Trimming took 2 bases from V and 0 from J, leaving 16 bases between them. Recruitment covered roughly 22 US areas and drew participants whose ages spanned roughly 18 to 89 years. Clinical history as reported by participants underpinned cohort assignment. Original handling: From reference gene primer amplification, estimates of nucleated cell counts were derived. TCRdb keeps only in-frame clones here, not all; method: immunoSEQ multiplex PCR. V, J and clone size derive from that table, while D and trimming were established from the DNA sequence. The sample records a few hundred thousand clones, just over 85% being singletons.

Sequenced material: PBMCs or T cells enriched from blood (not recorded which). V usage is TRBV7-8 and J usage is TRBJ1-1; D is perhaps TRBD1 (6 bases). This TCR came from a middle-aged woman with acute COVID-19. This CDR3 reads CASSLMGRQGLNTEAFF. DNA for the CDR3: TGTGCCAGCAGCTTAATGGGTAGGCAGGGGCTGAACACTGAAGCTTTCTTT.